The entry below describes one TCR beta chain. The target of this receptor is not known. Base qualities are not recorded, but no much larger clone differs from it by a single base. Systemically healthy Caucasian individuals from Russia, some 40 in total and aged roughly 6 to 95 years, were included as donors. About 10 milliliters of peripheral blood were collected from each donor into EDTA-treated Vacutainer tubes. PBMCs were isolated by Ficoll-Paque density-gradient centrifugation, with at least 6 million obtained per sample. Trizol reagent was used to extract total RNA from the PBMCs, yielding at least 5 micrograms per sample. The percentages of naive CD45RAhigh/CD27high T cells were determined by flow cytometry on a PBMC aliquot from every donor. Based on the germline V gene (reference sequence), the CDR1 and CDR2 sequences are MNHEY and SMNVEV. The CDR3 contains 16 residues, cysteine and phenylalanine counted. This entry keeps only the CDR3 DNA: 48 bases, framed from base 1. The junction shows trimming of 2 bases on V and 5 bases on J, and the gene matches do not reach 7 bases of it.

The library relied on 5' RACE. Instrument used: Illumina HiSeq 2500. A second PCR of roughly 6 to 11 cycles was run with a J-beta primer mix and a sample-barcoded 5' primer. A template-switch 5' adaptor carrying 12 random nucleotides introduced a unique molecular identifier onto each TCR beta cDNA molecule. Each sample yielded at least 2.5 million CDR3-containing paired-end reads. First-strand cDNA synthesis was performed from all RNA using the Mint cDNA synthesis kit, with priming by a TRBC-specific oligonucleotide. All cDNA was treated with uracil-DNA glycosylase and then went through a first 18-cycle PCR with the universal primers M1SS and BC2_uni_R. For the original study's pipeline: Each sample was normalized by randomly selecting 1 million high-quality reads, each carrying a distinct molecular identifier. Instead of being binned into consensus sequences, reads that shared molecular identifiers were thrown out. MiTCR, set to a Q25 quality threshold and the strictest error-elimination algorithm, was used for CDR3 identification, clonotype clustering and error correction. A nonparametric unseen species model with Euler transformation was used to estimate lower-bound total TCR beta diversity. TCRdb itself trimmed the public reads at Q25 with fastp, ran MiXCR and retained productive beta chains. One record per CDR3 amino acid sequence lists the most common genes and DNA. These V and J calls are TCRdb output, not the study's own analysis. The sample has more than 900,000 distinct CDR3 sequences on record, 25% to 35% of them singletons. About 9.4% of the sample comes from the top ten.

The data were obtained in a study of blood T cells in healthy people across ages (dated by TCRdb to between 2015 and 2017). About the study as a whole: Template switching captured roughly one uniquely barcoded TCR beta cDNA molecule per two T cells in model experiments. Donors were grouped into four age groups: young (average 16 years), middle-aged (39), aged (62) and long-lived (just over 80). To track age-related changes in TCR beta repertoire diversity, the study relied on deep sequencing normalized with unique cDNA molecular identifiers. Using the same blood draw, the study looked at two additional independent replicas of 1 million unique cDNA reads for two donors, one aged 18 to 30 and the other aged 80 or older.

What the study reported, not specific to this receptor: Conclusive comparison of naive and antigen-experienced compartments was prevented by the profiling of bulk unsorted PBMCs. Because donor CMV infection status was unknown, age-related changes in expanded clonotypes were potentially confounded. Total diversity estimates from one million sequenced T cells were considered lower bounds and underestimates. The percentage of naive T cells measured by flow cytometry correlated strongly with observed TCR beta diversity. As age increased, observed TCR beta diversity per million T cells dropped in a roughly linear way, and a significant reduction was already evident by age 40. Compared with the aged group, the long-lived group had more naive CD4+ T cells, fewer expanded clones and increased TCR diversity, a pattern suggesting age selection.

The same data also went into a second study, on T cells of mothers and their children. As that second study puts it: Donors were nine systemically healthy Caucasian individuals: three mothers and their six children. cDNA synthesis consumed the entire amount of extracted RNA, loaded at about 1.5 ug RNA in each 15 ul reaction. Sample barcodes and 2-4 random nucleotides were added via the M1S primer in the second PCR. Over 8.5 million TCR beta CDR3 reads were obtained for each mother, and 2.5 million to 3 million reads were obtained for each child. Thymic selection shapes the output of TCR recombination in a similar way in related and unrelated pairs, and inherited differences have a minor effect. Related mother-child pairs always showed normalized repertoire overlap that was slightly higher than in unrelated mother-child pairs, though the difference was never significant. No persistent microchimeric T cell clones were detected, at a sensitivity of roughly 96 clones per million clonotypes. To look for features that set related mother-child pairs apart from unrelated individuals, the researchers ran deep NGS to compare the TCR beta repertoires of mothers and children. On average, the children were approximately 11 +/- 4 years old, while the mothers were about 37 +/- 4 years old. After adapter ligation with NEBNext reagents, the libraries were sequenced on Illumina HiSeq 2000 with 100+100 nt paired-end reads. To prevent cross-contamination, the mother and child libraries were prepared one month apart and sequenced in separate runs. For each donor, somewhere between roughly 500,000 and 2,100,000 distinct TCR beta clonotypes were identified. Naive TCR beta clonotypes were estimated from low-frequency clonotypes matched to each donor's FACS-determined naive share, without sorting.

This sequence originates from a woman in her thirties or forties in good health. The V and J segments used are TRBV27 and TRBJ2-2, with 8 bases aligning to TRBD1. The specimen was blood. The CDR3 region: CASSLTGQAGTGELFF. The nucleotide sequence is TGTGCCAGCAGTTTAACGGGACAGGCAGGAACCGGGGAGCTGTTTTTT.